These 15 T cell receptor beta chains share one sample of origin, sequenced in a study of blood T cell repertoires in COVID-19. The protocol was immunoSEQ multiplex PCR, while the TCRdb copy is restricted to in-frame clones and leaves out a portion. The sample contains approximately 150,000 clones, about 92% of which appear only once. The sample was peripheral blood. The receptor set was obtained from a human donor in a cohort sampled during active COVID-19.

J is TRBJ2-1 and V is TRBV9; 14 bases line up with TRBD2. Germline CDR1 is SGDLS and CDR2 is YYNGEE. The CDR3 extends over 16 amino acids. V shed 3 bases and J 8 bases; nucleotides not matched to a gene: 7. This chain's CDR3 is CASSGRLAGGSDEQFF. The CDR3 coding sequence is TGTGCCAGCAGCGGCAGACTAGCGGGGGGGAGTGATGAGCAGTTCTTC.

The chain uses TRBV5-5 and TRBJ1-1; D perhaps matches TRBD1 (6 bases). The V and J ends lost 5 bases and 0 bases respectively, with 14 bases between them. This CDR3 is 15 amino acids long. Germline-derived CDR1 and CDR2 are SGHKS and YYEKEE (reference sequence). CDR3: CASSPNRVVNTEAFF. CDR3 DNA sequence: TGTGCCAGCAGTCCAAACAGGGTAGTGAACACTGAAGCTTTCTTT.

The V call is TRBV7-9, the J call TRBJ2-7; D might be TRBD2 (5 bases). Germline V lookup: CDR1 SEHNR, CDR2 FQNEAQ (reference sequence). V gave up 1 base and J gave up 3 bases, with 13 bases separating them. The CDR3 spans 15 residues. The chain's CDR3 is CASSLGSERDYEQYF. The CDR3 region has the DNA TGTGCCAGCAGCTTAGGGTCGGAGAGGGACTACGAGCAGTACTTC.

This clone was picked up a small number of times. This chain joins TRBV5-4 and TRBJ1-1; 8 bases are shared with TRBD1. Trimming removed 3 bases from V and 8 bases from J; junction bases left unmatched: 6. This CDR3 spans 13 amino acids. Germline CDR1 reads SGHNT; CDR2 reads YYREEE (reference sequence). The CDR3 nucleotides are TGTGCCAGCAGCTACGAAAGGACAGGGGAAGCTTTCTTT. It translates to CASSYERTGEAFF.

The chain uses TRBV7-9 and TRBJ1-3; D is perhaps TRBD1 (6 bases). V dropped 4 bases and J dropped 0 bases, with 13 bases sitting between them. This CDR3 has 16 residues. The germline CDR1 and CDR2 sequences are SEHNR and FQNEAQ (reference sequence). The CDR3 bases are TGTGCCAGCAGCTCCAACAGGGCCCGCTCTGGAAACACCATATATTTT. This translates into CASSSNRARSGNTIYF.

In this sample, this clone turned up a few times. The chain is built from TRBV27 and TRBJ1-5; TRBD1 aligns across 8 bases. The CDR3 runs 14 residues. Germline V gives CDR1 MNHEY, CDR2 SMNVEV (reference sequence). J gave up 6 bases and V 5 bases, and 6 bases lay outside the gene matches. CDR3 region: CASSLQGEGQPQHF. Written as DNA, the CDR3 is TGTGCCAGCAGTCTACAGGGGGAGGGTCAGCCCCAGCATTTT.

The chain joins TRBV5-5 to TRBJ1-5; 7 bases map to TRBD1. This CDR3 comprises 15 residues. The trim removed 2 bases at V and 2 bases at J, leaving 4 bases unmatched. Germline CDR1 reads SGHKS; CDR2 reads YYEKEE (reference sequence). In nucleotides, the CDR3 is TGTGCCAGCAGCTTTTTGACAGGGCGCAATCAGCCCCAGCATTTT. Its protein is CASSFLTGRNQPQHF.

This clone was found once. This chain joins TRBV2 and TRBJ2-1, with 9 nucleotides matching TRBD2. Germline V gives CDR1 SNHLY, CDR2 FYNNEI. The trim removed 2 bases at V and 0 bases at J, leaving 11 bases unmatched. The CDR3 is 19 amino acids. Here the CDR3 reads CASSERGGGAPSSYNEQFF. In DNA, the CDR3 is TGTGCCAGCAGTGAACGAGGCGGGGGGGCCCCAAGCTCCTACAATGAGCAGTTCTTC.

J is TRBJ2-7 and V is TRBV7-9; 7 bases line up with TRBD1. Germline V CDR1 and CDR2: SEHNR, FQNEAQ (reference sequence). The CDR3 is made up of 14 amino acids. Losses at the gene ends were 1 base for V and 2 bases for J; bases not matched to a gene: 2. The CDR3 protein is CASSLGTGAYEQYF. The CDR3, as DNA: TGTGCCAGCAGCTTAGGGACAGGAGCCTACGAGCAGTACTTC.

The chain recombines TRBV5-1 with TRBJ2-7, with a possible D match to TRBD1 (6 bases). Germline V gene lookup returns CDR1 SGHRS and CDR2 YFSETQ. The CDR3 extends over 13 amino acids. Trimming left V 4 bases short and J 0 bases short, with 8 bases between. For the CDR3, the DNA is TGCGCCAGCAGCCCGGGACACTCCTACGAGCAGTACTTC. Its translation: CASSPGHSYEQYF.

The J gene is TRBJ1-2, the V gene TRBV9; 7 bases map to TRBD1. The germline V gene encodes CDR1 SGDLS and CDR2 YYNGEE. The CDR3 is made up of 16 amino acids. Germline trimming cut 3 bases from V and 4 bases from J; bases unmatched to any gene: 12. CDR3 in amino acids: CASSAQTTGVGYGYTF. For the CDR3, the DNA is TGTGCCAGCAGCGCCCAAACAACAGGGGTCGGCTATGGCTACACCTTC.

A note on this clone: Other DNA sequences in this sample translate to the same CDR3. The chain has TRBV5-4 and TRBJ2-7; tentatively, D is TRBD2 (6 bases). This CDR3 region has 11 residues. With 2 bases removed from V and 7 bases from J, the gap between germline ends came to 7 bases. Germline CDR1 SGHNT, CDR2 YYREEE (reference sequence). The CDR3 nucleotides are TGTGCCAGCAGCTTACGGGGGGAGCAGTACTTC. It encodes CASSLRGEQYF. Drawing the rest from reference TRBV5-4 and TRBJ2-7, the complete variable domain is ETGVTQSPTHLIKTRGQQVTLRCSSQSGHNTVSWYQQALGQGPQFIFQYYREEENGRGNFPPRFSGLQFPNYSSELNVNALELDDSALYLCASSLRGEQYFGPGTRLTVT.

This clone was seen only once. CDR3 nucleotide sequence: TGTGCCAGCTCTACGGGGACTAGCGGTTCAGATACGCAGTATTTT. Protein product: CASSTGTSGSDTQYF. V gene TRBV27 combines with J gene TRBJ2-3; the match to TRBD2 covers 11 bases. The CDR3 spans 15 residues. Trimming at V came to 8 bases and at J to 4 bases, leaving 8 bases not matched to a gene. Germline-derived CDR1 and CDR2 are MNHEY and SMNVEV (reference sequence).

This rearrangement joins TRBV2 to TRBJ1-5; D is perhaps TRBD1 (5 bases). The CDR3 has 14 residues. Trimming pared 2 bases from V and 5 bases from J, leaving 10 bases between. CDR1 and CDR2 (germline): SNHLY, FYNNEI. CDR3 in amino acids: CASSERTLYQPQHF. The CDR3, as DNA: TGTGCCAGCAGTGAACGGACACTTTATCAGCCCCAGCATTTT.

V and J are TRBV19 and TRBJ2-2; D is possibly TRBD2 (6 bases). The CDR3 covers 14 residues. Trimming left V 7 bases short and J 5 bases short, with 14 bases between. Per the germline V gene, CDR1 is LNHDA and CDR2 is SQIVND (reference sequence). CDR3 residues: CASMTSGVTGELFF. The CDR3 region has the DNA TGTGCCAGTATGACATCGGGGGTTACCGGGGAGCTGTTTTTT. The whole variable domain, filled in from reference TRBV19 and TRBJ2-2, reads DGGITQSPKYLFRKEGQNVTLSCEQNLNHDAMYWYRQDPGQGLRLIYYSQIVNDFQKGDIAEGYSVSREKKESFPLTVTSAQKNPTAFYLCASMTSGVTGELFFGEGSRLTVL.